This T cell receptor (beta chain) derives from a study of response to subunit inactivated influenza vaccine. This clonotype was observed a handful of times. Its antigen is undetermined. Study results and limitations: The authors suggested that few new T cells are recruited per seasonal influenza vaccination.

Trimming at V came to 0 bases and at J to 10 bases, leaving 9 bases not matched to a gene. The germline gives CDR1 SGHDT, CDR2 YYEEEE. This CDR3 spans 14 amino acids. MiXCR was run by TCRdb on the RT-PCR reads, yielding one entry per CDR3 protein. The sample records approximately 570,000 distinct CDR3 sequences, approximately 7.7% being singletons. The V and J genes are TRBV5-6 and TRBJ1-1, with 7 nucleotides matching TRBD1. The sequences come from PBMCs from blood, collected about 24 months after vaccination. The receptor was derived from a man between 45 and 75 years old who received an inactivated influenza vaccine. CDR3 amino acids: CASSLATGVGTAFF. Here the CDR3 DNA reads TGTGCCAGCAGCTTGGCTACAGGGGTGGGAACAGCTTTCTTT.